This TCR beta chain comes out of a study of beta chain features in type 1 diabetes. General study points: Sequencing from cDNA could over-represent high-TCR-expressing cells. TCRB CDR3s were moderately but significantly shorter in Type 1 diabetes patients in all four CD4+ subsets.

This clone was seen a handful of times. Antigen specificity is unknown. The germline V and J ends were trimmed by 3 bases and 2 bases, with 11 bases remaining between them. Germline CDR1 is LNHNV and CDR2 is YYDKDF (reference sequence). The CDR3 contains 14 residues. Expressed TCRB transcripts were sequenced because the isolated RNA had all been reverse transcribed beforehand. Sequencing was performed with immunoSEQ multiplex PCR; in TCRdb, only in-frame clones are kept and a portion is missing. The sample includes hundreds of thousands of clones, over 12% of them seen just once. This chain uses TRBV15 with TRBJ2-7; TRBD2 might be the D (5 bases). Sequenced input: naive CD4+ T cells from blood. This TCR derives from a man aged 18 to 30 with type 1 diabetes. The CDR3 DNA reads TGTGCCACCAGCAGGGAGGACCAACCCTACGAGCAGTACTTC. This gives the protein CATSREDQPYEQYF.